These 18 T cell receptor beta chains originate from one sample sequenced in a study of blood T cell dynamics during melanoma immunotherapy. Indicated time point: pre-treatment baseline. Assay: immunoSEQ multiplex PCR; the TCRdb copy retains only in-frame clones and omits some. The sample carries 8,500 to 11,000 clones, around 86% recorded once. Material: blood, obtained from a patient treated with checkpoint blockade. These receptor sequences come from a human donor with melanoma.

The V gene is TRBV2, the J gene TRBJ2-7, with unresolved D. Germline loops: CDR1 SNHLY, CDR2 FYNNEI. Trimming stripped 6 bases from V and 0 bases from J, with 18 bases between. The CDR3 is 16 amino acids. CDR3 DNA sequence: TGTGCCAGCAGCGGCATTTCTGGGAACCGCTCCTACGAGCAGTACTTC. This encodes CASSGISGNRSYEQYF.

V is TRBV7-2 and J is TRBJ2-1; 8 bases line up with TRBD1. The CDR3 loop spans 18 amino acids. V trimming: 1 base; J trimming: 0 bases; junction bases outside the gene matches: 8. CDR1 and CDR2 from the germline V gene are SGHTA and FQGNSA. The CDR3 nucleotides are TGTGCCAGCAGCTTAGTTTTTGGCACAGGGGGCTCCTACAATGAGCAGTTCTTC. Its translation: CASSLVFGTGGSYNEQFF. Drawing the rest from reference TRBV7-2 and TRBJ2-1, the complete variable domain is GAGVSQSPSNKVTEKGKDVELRCDPISGHTALYWYRQSLGQGLEFLIYFQGNSAPDKSGLPSDRFSAERTGGSVSTLTIQRTQQEDSAVYLCASSLVFGTGGSYNEQFFGPGTRLTVL.

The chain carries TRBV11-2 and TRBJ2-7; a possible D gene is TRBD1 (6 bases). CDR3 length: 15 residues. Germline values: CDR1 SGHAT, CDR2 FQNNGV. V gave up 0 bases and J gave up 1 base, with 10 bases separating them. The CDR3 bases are TGTGCCAGCAGCTTAGATGTAGGGGGATCCTACGAGCAGTACTTC. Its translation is CASSLDVGGSYEQYF. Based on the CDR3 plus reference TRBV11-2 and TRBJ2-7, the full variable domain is EAGVAQSPRYKIIEKRQSVAFWCNPISGHATLYWYQQILGQGPKLLIQFQNNGVVDDSQLPKDRFSAERLKGVDSTLKIQPAKLEDSAVYLCASSLDVGGSYEQYFGPGTRLTVT.

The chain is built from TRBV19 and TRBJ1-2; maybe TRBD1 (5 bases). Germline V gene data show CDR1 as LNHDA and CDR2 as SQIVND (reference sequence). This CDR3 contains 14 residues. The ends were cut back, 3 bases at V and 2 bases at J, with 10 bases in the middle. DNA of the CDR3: TGTGCCAGTAGTATGGGGCGGAACAACTATGGCTACACCTTC. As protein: CASSMGRNNYGYTF.

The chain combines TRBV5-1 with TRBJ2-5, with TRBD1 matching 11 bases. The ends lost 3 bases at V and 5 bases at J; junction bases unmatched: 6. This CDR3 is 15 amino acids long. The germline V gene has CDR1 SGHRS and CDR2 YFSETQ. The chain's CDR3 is CASSWTGGWGETQYF. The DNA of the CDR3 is TGCGCCAGCAGCTGGACAGGGGGCTGGGGGGAGACCCAGTACTTC.

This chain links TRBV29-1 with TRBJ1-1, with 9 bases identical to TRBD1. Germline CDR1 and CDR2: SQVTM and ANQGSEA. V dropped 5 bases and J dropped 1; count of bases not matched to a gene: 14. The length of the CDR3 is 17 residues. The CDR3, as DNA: TGCAGCGTTAAAGCCCCGGGACAGGGAAAAGGGAACACTGAAGCTTTCTTT. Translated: CSVKAPGQGKGNTEAFF. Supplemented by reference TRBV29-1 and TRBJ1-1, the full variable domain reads SAVISQKPSRDICQRGTSLTIQCQVDSQVTMMFWYRQQPGQSLTLIATANQGSEATYESGFVIDKFPISRPNLTFSTLTVSNMSPEDSSIYLCSVKAPGQGKGNTEAFFGQGTRLTVV.

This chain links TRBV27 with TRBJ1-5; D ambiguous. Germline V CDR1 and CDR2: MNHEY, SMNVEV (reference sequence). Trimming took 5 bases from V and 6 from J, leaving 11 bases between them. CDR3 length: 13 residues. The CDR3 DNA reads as TGTGCCAGCAGTCCGGGCCGGGGTCAGCCCCAGCATTTT. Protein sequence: CASSPGRGQPQHF.

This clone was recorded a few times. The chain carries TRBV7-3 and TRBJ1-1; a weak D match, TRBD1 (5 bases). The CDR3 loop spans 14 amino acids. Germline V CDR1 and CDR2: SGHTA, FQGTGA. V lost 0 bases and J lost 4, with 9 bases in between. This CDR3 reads CASSLTGDFTEAFF. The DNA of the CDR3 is TGTGCCAGCAGCTTAACTGGGGACTTCACTGAAGCTTTCTTT. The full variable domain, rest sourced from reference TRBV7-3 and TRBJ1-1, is GAGVSQTPSNKVTEKGKYVELRCDPISGHTALYWYRQSLGQGPEFLIYFQGTGAADDSGLPNDRFFAVRPEGSVSTLKIQRTERGDSAVYLCASSLTGDFTEAFFGQGTRLTVV.

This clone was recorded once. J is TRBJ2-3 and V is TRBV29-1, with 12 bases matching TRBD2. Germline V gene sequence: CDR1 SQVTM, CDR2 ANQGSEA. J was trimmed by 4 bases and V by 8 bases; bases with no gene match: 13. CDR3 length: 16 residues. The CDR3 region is CSPKGLAGGDADTQYF. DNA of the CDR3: TGCAGCCCCAAGGGGCTAGCGGGAGGGGACGCAGATACGCAGTATTTT.

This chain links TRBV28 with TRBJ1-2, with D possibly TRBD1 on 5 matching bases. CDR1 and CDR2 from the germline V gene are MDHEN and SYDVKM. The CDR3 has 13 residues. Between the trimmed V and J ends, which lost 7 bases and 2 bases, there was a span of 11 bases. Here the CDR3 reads CASKAGGNYGYTF. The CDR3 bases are TGTGCCAGCAAAGCCGGGGGAAACTATGGCTACACCTTC.

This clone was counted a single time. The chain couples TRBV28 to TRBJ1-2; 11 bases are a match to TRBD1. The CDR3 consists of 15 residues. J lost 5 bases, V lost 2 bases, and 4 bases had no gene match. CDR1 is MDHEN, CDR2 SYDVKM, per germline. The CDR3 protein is CASSLGTGGMYGYTF. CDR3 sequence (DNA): TGTGCCAGCAGTTTAGGGACAGGGGGAATGTATGGCTACACCTTC.

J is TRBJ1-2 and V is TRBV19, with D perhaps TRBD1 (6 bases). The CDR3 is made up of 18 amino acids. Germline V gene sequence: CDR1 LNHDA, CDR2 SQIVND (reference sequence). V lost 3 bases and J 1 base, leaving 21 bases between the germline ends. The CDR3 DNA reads TGTGCCAGTAGTATTATCTTTCGGGGGACATTTGTTAACTATGGCTACACCTTC. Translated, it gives CASSIIFRGTFVNYGYTF.

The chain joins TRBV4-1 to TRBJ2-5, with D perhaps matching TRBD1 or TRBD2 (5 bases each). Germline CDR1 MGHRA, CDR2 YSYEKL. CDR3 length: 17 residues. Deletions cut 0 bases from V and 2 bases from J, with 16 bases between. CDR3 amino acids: CASSQDGAGAQQETQYF. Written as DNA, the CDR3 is TGCGCCAGCAGCCAAGATGGGGCCGGGGCCCAACAAGAGACCCAGTACTTC.

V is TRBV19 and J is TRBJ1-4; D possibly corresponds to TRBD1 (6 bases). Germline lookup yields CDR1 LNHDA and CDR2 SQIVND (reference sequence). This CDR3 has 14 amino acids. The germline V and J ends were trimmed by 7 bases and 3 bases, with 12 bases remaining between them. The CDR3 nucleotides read TGTGCCAGTAAACAAGGACAGCCTAATGAAAAACTGTTTTTT. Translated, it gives CASKQGQPNEKLFF.

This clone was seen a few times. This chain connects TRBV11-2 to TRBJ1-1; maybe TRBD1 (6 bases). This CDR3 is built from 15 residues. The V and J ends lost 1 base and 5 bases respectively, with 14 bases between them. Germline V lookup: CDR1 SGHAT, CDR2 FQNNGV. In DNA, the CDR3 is TGTGCCAGCAGCTTAGCTGCGGGGGGCATGACTGAAGCTTTCTTT. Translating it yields CASSLAAGGMTEAFF.

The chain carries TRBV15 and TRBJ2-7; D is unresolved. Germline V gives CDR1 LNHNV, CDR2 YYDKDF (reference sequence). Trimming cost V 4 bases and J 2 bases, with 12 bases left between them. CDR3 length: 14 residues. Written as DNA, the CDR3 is TGTGCCACCAGCAACCCGGACGGGCCCTACGAGCAGTACTTC. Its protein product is CATSNPDGPYEQYF.

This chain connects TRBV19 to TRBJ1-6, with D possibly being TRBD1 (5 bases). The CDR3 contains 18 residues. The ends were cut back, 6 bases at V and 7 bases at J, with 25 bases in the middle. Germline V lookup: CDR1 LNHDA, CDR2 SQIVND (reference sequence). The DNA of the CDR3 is TGTGCCAGTAGACCGCCCCCGGGCAGGGCCGGCGTGAATTCACCCCTCCACTTT. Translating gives CASRPPPGRAGVNSPLHF.

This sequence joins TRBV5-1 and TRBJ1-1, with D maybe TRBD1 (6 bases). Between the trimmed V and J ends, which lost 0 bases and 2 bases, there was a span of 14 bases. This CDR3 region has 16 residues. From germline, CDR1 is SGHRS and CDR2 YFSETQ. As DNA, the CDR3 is TGCGCCAGCAGCTTGGCGGCAGGGGCGCGTAACACTGAAGCTTTCTTT. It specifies CASSLAAGARNTEAFF.